The rows below give T cell receptor beta chains drawn from one sample of a study of blood T cell repertoires in COVID-19. Data came from immunoSEQ multiplex PCR; TCRdb stores just in-frame clones and leaves some out. The sample lists 180,000 or so clones; roughly 79% were seen once. Sequenced: peripheral blood. The receptors here all came from a middle-aged woman with COVID-19, enrolled during active disease. CDR3s include the opening cysteine and the closing phenylalanine or tryptophan. The order of the fields is J gene, CDR3 length, clone size, D gene, V gene, CDR3 protein, CDR3 DNA. A D gene is named only where the DNA matches it firmly. Clone sizes are given selectively: once, few, many, or a class where the clone is expanded.

j_call: TRBJ2-7; cdr3_length: 15; clone_size: NA; d_call: NA; v_call: TRBV14; cdr3_aa: CASSEGRRSSYEQYF; cdr3_nt: TGTGCCAGCAGCGAAGGACGGCGGAGCTCCTACGAGCAGTACTTC
j_call: TRBJ2-2; cdr3_length: 13; clone_size: few; d_call: NA; v_call: TRBV5-4; cdr3_aa: CASSLDRTGELFF; cdr3_nt: TGTGCCAGCAGCTTGGATAGAACCGGGGAGCTGTTTTTT
j_call: TRBJ2-1; cdr3_length: 13; clone_size: NA; d_call: NA; v_call: TRBV10-2; cdr3_aa: CASRGEVVNEQFF; cdr3_nt: TGCGCCAGCAGAGGGGAGGTCGTCAATGAGCAGTTCTTC
j_call: TRBJ2-1; cdr3_length: 13; clone_size: NA; d_call: NA; v_call: TRBV18; cdr3_aa: CASSPPSGNEQFF; cdr3_nt: TGTGCCAGCTCACCACCCTCCGGCAATGAGCAGTTCTTC
j_call: TRBJ2-3; cdr3_length: 16; clone_size: NA; d_call: TRBD1; v_call: TRBV6-6; cdr3_aa: CASSPTDRGLRDTQYF; cdr3_nt: TGTGCCAGCAGTCCAACCGACAGGGGGCTTAGAGATACGCAGTATTTT
j_call: TRBJ2-1; cdr3_length: 13; clone_size: NA; d_call: TRBD2; v_call: TRBV2; cdr3_aa: CATGGLASNEQFF; cdr3_nt: TGTGCCACTGGGGGACTAGCGAGCAATGAGCAGTTCTTC
j_call: TRBJ1-5; cdr3_length: 13; clone_size: NA; d_call: NA; v_call: TRBV7-3; cdr3_aa: CASSLERNQPQHF; cdr3_nt: TGTGCCAGCAGCTTAGAGAGAAATCAGCCCCAGCATTTT
j_call: TRBJ1-4; cdr3_length: 16; clone_size: NA; d_call: TRBD1; v_call: TRBV15; cdr3_aa: CATSRVWTGLNEKLFF; cdr3_nt: TGTGCCACCAGCAGAGTGTGGACAGGGCTAAATGAAAAACTGTTTTTT
j_call: TRBJ1-1; cdr3_length: 14; clone_size: NA; d_call: NA; v_call: TRBV6-5; cdr3_aa: CASGRNRLNTEAFF; cdr3_nt: TGTGCCAGCGGGAGGAACAGATTGAACACTGAAGCTTTCTTT
j_call: TRBJ2-3; cdr3_length: 16; clone_size: NA; d_call: TRBD1; v_call: TRBV9; cdr3_aa: CASSVRQGQVTDTQYF; cdr3_nt: TGTGCCAGCAGCGTAAGGCAGGGACAGGTCACAGATACGCAGTATTTT
j_call: TRBJ2-7; cdr3_length: 16; clone_size: NA; d_call: TRBD2; v_call: TRBV7-9; cdr3_aa: CASSPGLAGSSYEQYF; cdr3_nt: TGTGCCAGCAGCCCCGGACTAGCGGGGAGCTCCTACGAGCAGTACTTC
j_call: TRBJ1-1; cdr3_length: 13; clone_size: NA; d_call: TRBD1; v_call: TRBV7-3; cdr3_aa: CASSTDRVTEAFF; cdr3_nt: TGTGCCAGCAGCACCGACAGGGTCACTGAAGCTTTCTTT
j_call: TRBJ1-3; cdr3_length: 13; clone_size: NA; d_call: NA; v_call: TRBV6-5; cdr3_aa: CASSYSPQGTIYF; cdr3_nt: TGTGCCAGCAGTTACTCCCCTCAGGGCACCATATATTTT
j_call: TRBJ2-2; cdr3_length: 13; clone_size: NA; d_call: TRBD2; v_call: TRBV29-1; cdr3_aa: CSVGLAGDGELFF; cdr3_nt: TGCAGCGTTGGACTAGCGGGAGACGGGGAGCTGTTTTTT
j_call: TRBJ2-6; cdr3_length: 15; clone_size: NA; d_call: TRBD2; v_call: TRBV29-1; cdr3_aa: CSAEAGAGGANVLTF; cdr3_nt: TGCAGCGCTGAAGCGGGAGCGGGAGGGGCCAACGTCCTGACTTTC
j_call: TRBJ1-6; cdr3_length: 14; clone_size: NA; d_call: NA; v_call: TRBV30; cdr3_aa: CAWRRGGFVTPLHF; cdr3_nt: TGTGCCTGGAGGCGGGGGGGGTTTGTTACACCCCTCCACTTT
j_call: TRBJ2-7; cdr3_length: 16; clone_size: NA; d_call: TRBD1; v_call: TRBV7-8; cdr3_aa: CASSARAATGAYEQYF; cdr3_nt: TGTGCCAGCAGCGCCCGGGCGGCGACAGGGGCTTACGAGCAGTACTTC
j_call: TRBJ1-1; cdr3_length: 16; clone_size: NA; d_call: TRBD1; v_call: TRBV2; cdr3_aa: CASSERGTVLNTEAFF; cdr3_nt: TGTGCCAGCAGTGAACGCGGGACAGTTCTGAACACTGAAGCTTTCTTT
j_call: TRBJ2-3; cdr3_length: 14; clone_size: once; d_call: NA; v_call: TRBV5-1; cdr3_aa: CASSEGDNTDTQYF; cdr3_nt: TGCGCCAGCAGCGAAGGGGACAACACAGATACGCAGTATTTT
j_call: TRBJ2-1; cdr3_length: 16; clone_size: NA; d_call: NA; v_call: TRBV11-2; cdr3_aa: CASSLGTRTLYNEQFF; cdr3_nt: TGTGCCAGCAGCTTAGGTACCAGGACTTTGTACAATGAGCAGTTCTTC
j_call: TRBJ2-5; cdr3_length: 14; clone_size: NA; d_call: NA; v_call: TRBV11-3; cdr3_aa: CASSARDTQETQYF; cdr3_nt: TGTGCCAGCAGCGCCCGGGACACCCAAGAGACCCAGTACTTC
j_call: TRBJ1-2; cdr3_length: 12; clone_size: NA; d_call: TRBD1; v_call: TRBV10-2; cdr3_aa: CASSVQGYGYTF; cdr3_nt: TGCGCCAGCAGTGTACAGGGGTATGGCTACACCTTC
j_call: TRBJ1-5; cdr3_length: 15; clone_size: once; d_call: NA; v_call: TRBV19; cdr3_aa: CASSIPGWESQPQHF; cdr3_nt: TGTGCCAGTAGTATTCCCGGATGGGAGAGTCAGCCCCAGCATTTT
j_call: TRBJ1-5; cdr3_length: 14; clone_size: NA; d_call: NA; v_call: TRBV6-6; cdr3_aa: CASTGGGGNQPQHF; cdr3_nt: TGTGCCAGCACCGGTGGGGGGGGCAATCAGCCCCAGCATTTT
j_call: TRBJ2-2; cdr3_length: 19; clone_size: NA; d_call: TRBD2; v_call: TRBV28; cdr3_aa: CASRLGGTSGPRRTGELFF; cdr3_nt: TGTGCCAGCAGGCTGGGGGGGACTAGCGGGCCTAGGCGCACCGGGGAGCTGTTTTTT
j_call: TRBJ1-2; cdr3_length: 14; clone_size: NA; d_call: NA; v_call: TRBV25-1; cdr3_aa: CASSESRTSYGYTF; cdr3_nt: TGTGCCAGCAGTGAATCCCGGACAAGCTATGGCTACACCTTC
j_call: TRBJ2-5; cdr3_length: 13; clone_size: NA; d_call: TRBD1; v_call: TRBV24-1; cdr3_aa: CATSDSTYRGQYF; cdr3_nt: TGTGCCACCAGTGACTCCACGTACAGGGGCCAGTACTTC
j_call: TRBJ2-1; cdr3_length: 14; clone_size: NA; d_call: TRBD2; v_call: TRBV27; cdr3_aa: CASSFRSRGGEQFF; cdr3_nt: TGTGCCAGCAGTTTTCGGTCGCGGGGGGGCGAGCAGTTCTTC
j_call: TRBJ1-3; cdr3_length: 15; clone_size: few; d_call: NA; v_call: TRBV30; cdr3_aa: CAWSITQSSGNTIYF; cdr3_nt: TGTGCCTGGAGTATTACACAGAGCTCTGGAAACACCATATATTTT
j_call: TRBJ2-5; cdr3_length: 15; clone_size: NA; d_call: NA; v_call: TRBV7-3; cdr3_aa: CASSLIGGAKETQYF; cdr3_nt: TGTGCCAGCAGCTTAATAGGTGGAGCCAAAGAGACCCAGTACTTC
j_call: TRBJ1-2; cdr3_length: 14; clone_size: NA; d_call: TRBD1; v_call: TRBV28; cdr3_aa: CASSRTGQGHGYTF; cdr3_nt: TGTGCCAGCAGTCGAACGGGACAGGGCCATGGCTACACCTTC
j_call: TRBJ1-2; cdr3_length: 19; clone_size: NA; d_call: TRBD1; v_call: TRBV28; cdr3_aa: CASSSPGQGEGMRGYGYTF; cdr3_nt: TGTGCCAGCAGTTCACCGGGACAGGGAGAGGGGATGAGGGGCTATGGCTACACCTTC
j_call: TRBJ2-5; cdr3_length: 11; clone_size: few; d_call: NA; v_call: TRBV28; cdr3_aa: CASSLQETQYF; cdr3_nt: TGTGCCAGCAGTCTCCAAGAGACCCAGTACTTC
j_call: TRBJ2-1; cdr3_length: 15; clone_size: few; d_call: TRBD1; v_call: TRBV7-8; cdr3_aa: CASSTSLDRGIEQFF; cdr3_nt: TGTGCCAGCAGCACGTCCTTGGACAGGGGCATTGAGCAGTTCTTC
j_call: TRBJ2-3; cdr3_length: 13; clone_size: NA; d_call: NA; v_call: TRBV29-1; cdr3_aa: CSVAWTVTDTQYF; cdr3_nt: TGCAGCGTTGCGTGGACAGTCACAGATACGCAGTATTTT
j_call: TRBJ1-6; cdr3_length: 14; clone_size: once; d_call: NA; v_call: TRBV7-3; cdr3_aa: CASLGLRTNSPLHF; cdr3_nt: TGTGCCAGCTTGGGACTAAGGACGAATTCACCCCTCCACTTT
j_call: TRBJ2-5; cdr3_length: 14; clone_size: NA; d_call: TRBD2; v_call: TRBV7-9; cdr3_aa: CASRTSGGSTPRYF; cdr3_nt: TGTGCCAGCAGGACTAGCGGGGGGTCGACGCCTCGGTACTTC
j_call: TRBJ1-2; cdr3_length: 15; clone_size: NA; d_call: TRBD1; v_call: TRBV7-2; cdr3_aa: CASSQHGTANYGYTF; cdr3_nt: TGTGCCAGCAGTCAACATGGGACAGCGAACTATGGCTACACCTTC
j_call: TRBJ2-6; cdr3_length: 16; clone_size: NA; d_call: NA; v_call: TRBV19; cdr3_aa: CASSPQLRSGANVLTF; cdr3_nt: TGTGCCAGTAGTCCCCAACTCCGCTCTGGGGCCAACGTCCTGACTTTC
j_call: TRBJ2-3; cdr3_length: 15; clone_size: NA; d_call: TRBD2; v_call: TRBV6-4; cdr3_aa: CASSRGGSSTDTQYF; cdr3_nt: TGTGCCAGCAGTCGCGGGGGGTCTAGCACAGATACGCAGTATTTT
j_call: TRBJ2-1; cdr3_length: 16; clone_size: NA; d_call: TRBD2; v_call: TRBV14; cdr3_aa: CASSPRLAGVLNEQFF; cdr3_nt: TGTGCCAGCAGCCCCAGACTAGCGGGAGTACTGAATGAGCAGTTCTTC
j_call: TRBJ2-1; cdr3_length: 13; clone_size: NA; d_call: TRBD2; v_call: TRBV19; cdr3_aa: CASGLSGGNEQFF; cdr3_nt: TGTGCCAGTGGGTTAAGCGGGGGCAATGAGCAGTTCTTC
j_call: TRBJ1-6; cdr3_length: 15; clone_size: NA; d_call: NA; v_call: TRBV18; cdr3_aa: CASSPPSGRNSPLHF; cdr3_nt: TGTGCCAGCTCACCACCGTCAGGGCGGAATTCACCCCTCCACTTT
j_call: TRBJ1-2; cdr3_length: 11; clone_size: NA; d_call: NA; v_call: TRBV20-1; cdr3_aa: CSKLANYGYTF; cdr3_nt: TGCAGTAAATTAGCTAACTATGGCTACACCTTC
j_call: TRBJ2-2; cdr3_length: 15; clone_size: many; d_call: TRBD1; v_call: TRBV2; cdr3_aa: CASTIELTGAGELFF; cdr3_nt: TGTGCCAGCACTATAGAACTAACAGGGGCCGGGGAGCTGTTTTTT
j_call: TRBJ2-7; cdr3_length: 16; clone_size: NA; d_call: NA; v_call: TRBV9; cdr3_aa: CASSVDIVGPAGEQYF; cdr3_nt: TGTGCCAGCAGCGTAGATATTGTGGGCCCGGCAGGCGAGCAGTACTTC
j_call: TRBJ1-3; cdr3_length: 15; clone_size: NA; d_call: NA; v_call: TRBV19; cdr3_aa: CASRQRTNTGNTIYF; cdr3_nt: TGTGCCAGTAGACAGAGGACAAACACTGGAAACACCATATATTTT
j_call: TRBJ2-2; cdr3_length: 13; clone_size: NA; d_call: NA; v_call: TRBV6-4; cdr3_aa: CASSRTDTGELFF; cdr3_nt: TGTGCCAGCAGTCGAACGGACACCGGGGAGCTGTTTTTT
j_call: TRBJ2-2; cdr3_length: 14; clone_size: NA; d_call: NA; v_call: TRBV19; cdr3_aa: CASNAGAYTGELFF; cdr3_nt: TGTGCCAGTAACGCGGGGGCTTACACCGGGGAGCTGTTTTTT
j_call: TRBJ1-2; cdr3_length: 14; clone_size: NA; d_call: TRBD1; v_call: TRBV30; cdr3_aa: CAWDPGTANYGYTF; cdr3_nt: TGTGCCTGGGATCCCGGGACAGCTAACTATGGCTACACCTTT
j_call: TRBJ2-2; cdr3_length: 17; clone_size: NA; d_call: TRBD1; v_call: TRBV2; cdr3_aa: CASSGPPGTANTGELFF; cdr3_nt: TGTGCCAGCAGTGGCCCCCCCGGGACAGCGAACACCGGGGAGCTGTTTTTT
j_call: TRBJ1-5; cdr3_length: 15; clone_size: NA; d_call: TRBD1; v_call: TRBV2; cdr3_aa: CASSLIMTGNQPQHF; cdr3_nt: TGTGCCAGCAGCCTGATCATGACAGGGAATCAGCCCCAGCATTTT
j_call: TRBJ1-1; cdr3_length: 14; clone_size: NA; d_call: NA; v_call: TRBV30; cdr3_aa: CAWSVPQARTEAFF; cdr3_nt: TGTGCCTGGAGTGTCCCCCAGGCCCGAACTGAAGCTTTCTTT
j_call: TRBJ1-1; cdr3_length: 15; clone_size: NA; d_call: TRBD1; v_call: TRBV28; cdr3_aa: CASSLLQGMNTEAFF; cdr3_nt: TGTGCCAGCAGTTTACTACAGGGGATGAACACTGAAGCTTTCTTT
j_call: TRBJ1-2; cdr3_length: 14; clone_size: NA; d_call: TRBD1; v_call: TRBV3-1/TRBV3-2; cdr3_aa: CASSDRTGLYGYTF; cdr3_nt: TGTGCCAGCAGCGACAGGACAGGGCTCTATGGCTACACCTTC